This T cell receptor beta chain was retrieved from a study of technical replicates of blood from several donors. Libraries were prepared by immunoSEQ multiplex PCR; TCRdb keeps only in-frame clonotypes and omits some of them. The sample lists approximately 75,000 clones; 81% were seen once. The germline V gene has CDR1 SGHVS and CDR2 FQNEAQ. The CDR3 is 17 residues long. V lost 1 base, J lost 0 bases, and 13 bases lay in between. The specimen was PBMCs. This chain joins TRBV7-8 and TRBJ2-1, with D possibly TRBD2 on 6 matching bases. This sequence was found in a human donor in good health. Some clones in this sample may be carry-over from other donors' samples. In DNA form, the CDR3 reads TGTGCCAGCAGCTTAGGTCCCGGGACTGGCTCCTACAATGAGCAGTTCTTC. Protein: CASSLGPGTGSYNEQFF.